This T cell receptor (beta chain) originates from a study of blood T cells in healthy people across ages. A J-beta primer mix and a sample-barcoded 5' primer were used in a second PCR of roughly 7 to 12 cycles. TCRdb fed the 5' RACE reads into MiXCR, producing one record per CDR3 protein. The table lists about 780,000 distinct CDR3 sequences, 60% to 80% of them singletons. The specimen sequenced was blood. The clonotype comes from a man under 40 in good health.

CDR3 sequence (DNA): TGTGCCAGCAGCTTAGCACTAGGGGGCAATTCACCCCTCCACTTT. Its protein product is CASSLALGGNSPLHF. V and J are TRBV7-2 and TRBJ1-6, with TRBD1 identical over 7 bases. Germline V lookup: CDR1 SGHTA, CDR2 FQGNSA. Germline trimming cut 0 bases from V and 7 bases from J; bases unmatched to any gene: 3. CDR3 length: 15 amino acids. Combining the CDR3 with reference TRBV7-2 and TRBJ1-6 gives the whole variable domain GAGVSQSPSNKVTEKGKDVELRCDPISGHTALYWYRQSLGQGLEFLIYFQGNSAPDKSGLPSDRFSAERTGGSVSTLTIQRTQQEDSAVYLCASSLALGGNSPLHFGNGTRLTVT.